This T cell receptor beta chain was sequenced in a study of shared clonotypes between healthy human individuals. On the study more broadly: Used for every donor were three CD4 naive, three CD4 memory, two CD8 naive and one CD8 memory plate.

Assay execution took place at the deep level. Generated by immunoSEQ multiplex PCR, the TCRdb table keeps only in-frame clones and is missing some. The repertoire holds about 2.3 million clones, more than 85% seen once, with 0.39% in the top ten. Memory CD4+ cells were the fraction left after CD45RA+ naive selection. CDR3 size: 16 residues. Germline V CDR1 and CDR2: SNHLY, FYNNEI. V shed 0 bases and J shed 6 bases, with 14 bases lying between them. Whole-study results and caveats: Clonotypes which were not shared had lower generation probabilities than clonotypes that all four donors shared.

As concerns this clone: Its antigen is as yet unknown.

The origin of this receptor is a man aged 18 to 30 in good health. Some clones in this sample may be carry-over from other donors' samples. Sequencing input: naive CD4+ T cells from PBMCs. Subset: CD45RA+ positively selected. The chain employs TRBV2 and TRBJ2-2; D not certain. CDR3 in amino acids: CASSEALTRKAGELFF. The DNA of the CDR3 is TGTGCCAGCAGTGAAGCGCTAACAAGGAAAGCCGGGGAGCTGTTTTTT.